What follows are 27 T cell receptor beta chains derived from one specimen sequenced in a study of shared clonotypes between healthy human individuals. Only in-frame clones appear in the TCRdb table, and some are missing; sequencing was by immunoSEQ multiplex PCR. The sample yields about 1.1 million clones, approximately 80% seen once. The sequenced sample consisted of memory CD4+ T cells from PBMCs. The subset here: CD45RA-negative fraction. The receptors derive from a man between 18 and 35 years old in good health. Some clones in this sample may be carry-over from other donors' samples.

The chain combines TRBV28 with TRBJ2-1; a weak D match, TRBD1 (5 bases). Germline CDR1 and CDR2: MDHEN and SYDVKM. This CDR3 is 12 amino acids long. With 3 bases removed from V and 9 bases from J, the gap between germline ends came to 9 bases. CDR3 residues: CASSLGQREQFF. The CDR3 nucleotides read TGTGCCAGCAGTTTGGGGCAGCGTGAGCAGTTCTTC.

In this sample, this clone turned up many times. The J gene is TRBJ2-3, the V gene TRBV7-9, with TRBD2 matching over 10 bases. This CDR3 contains 18 residues. Per the germline V gene, CDR1 is SEHNR and CDR2 is FQNEAQ (reference sequence). Trimming at V came to 5 bases and at J to 4 bases, leaving 15 bases not matched to a gene. CDR3 coding DNA: TGTGCCAGCAGCCCTCCCTTCAGACTAGCGGGTCCCTCAGATACGCAGTATTTT. The encoded protein is CASSPPFRLAGPSDTQYF.

This clone appeared once. The chain combines TRBV10-3 with TRBJ1-5, with D possibly matching TRBD1 (5 bases). Trimming removed 4 bases at V and 5 bases at J, with 12 bases between. Germline V CDR1 and CDR2: ENHRY, SYGVKD. The CDR3 runs to 14 residues. The chain's CDR3 is CAISARGDDQPQHF. The CDR3 nucleotides read TGTGCCATCAGTGCCCGCGGGGACGATCAGCCCCAGCATTTT.

The CDR3 loop reads CASSYSSRGTDTQYF. The CDR3 DNA is TGTGCCAGCAGTTACTCGAGCAGGGGTACAGATACGCAGTATTTT. This sequence joins TRBV6-6 and TRBJ2-3; D possibly corresponds to TRBD1 (6 bases). Germline assignment: CDR1 MNHNY and CDR2 SVGAGI (reference sequence). This CDR3 has 15 residues. Trimming stripped 0 bases from V and 3 bases from J, with 10 bases between.

The gene calls are TRBV4-3 and TRBJ2-2, with TRBD2 matching 12 bases. Germline V CDR1 and CDR2: LGHNA, YSLEER. V shed 0 bases, J shed 5 bases, and the junction held 7 bases outside the gene matches. The CDR3 is made up of 18 amino acids. CDR3 nucleotides: TGCGCCAGCAGCCAAGATCGCAGACTAGCGGGAGTTACCGGGGAGCTGTTTTTT. It codes for CASSQDRRLAGVTGELFF.

The count of this clone is one. Being one base from a much bigger clone, this may be a read error. At the DNA level, this CDR3 is encoded by other sequences in the same sample as well. The rearrangement joins TRBV9 to TRBJ1-4; D is undetermined. CDR1 SGDLS and CDR2 YYNGEE come from the germline V gene. The germline V and J ends were trimmed by 5 bases and 5 bases, with 19 bases remaining between them. This CDR3 has 16 residues. This CDR3 reads CASSPSGVPRNEKLFF. The CDR3 coding sequence is TGTGCCAGCAGTCCCTCCGGTGTACCTCGCAATGAAAAACTGTTTTTT.

V usage is TRBV2 and J usage is TRBJ2-1, with 9 positions matching TRBD2. The V segment lost 9 bases and the J segment 10 bases; nucleotides outside the gene matches: 19. The CDR3 covers 16 residues. The germline V gene has CDR1 SNHLY and CDR2 FYNNEI. The CDR3 region has the DNA TGTGCCAGTGGAGGGGGGGACCCCAAACTAGCGGGCGAGCAGTTCTTC. This codes for CASGGGDPKLAGEQFF.

The chain has TRBV19 and TRBJ1-5, with 8 bases fitting TRBD1. Germline V gene sequence: CDR1 LNHDA, CDR2 SQIVND (reference sequence). V lost 5 bases, J lost 2 bases, and 2 bases stayed unmatched. The CDR3 is made up of 14 amino acids. CDR3 amino acids: CASSGGQGNQPQHF. The DNA for the CDR3 is TGTGCCAGTAGTGGGGGACAGGGCAATCAGCCCCAGCATTTT.

V usage is TRBV28 and J usage is TRBJ1-2; 7 nucleotides agree with TRBD1. V lost 6 bases and J lost 7; bases outside the gene matches: 11. Germline V gene sequence: CDR1 MDHEN, CDR2 SYDVKM. The CDR3 sequence is 14 residues long. CDR3 coding DNA: TGTGCCAGCAGCCAGATGACAGGGCGGGGTGGCTACACCTTC. Amino acid sequence: CASSQMTGRGGYTF.

This clone occurred once. The chain is built from TRBV6-5 and TRBJ2-7; D possibly uses TRBD1 or TRBD2 (6 bases each). The CDR3 runs to 12 residues. V was trimmed by 10 bases and J by 7 bases, leaving 17 bases between them. CDR1 is MNHEY, CDR2 SVGAGI, per germline. DNA of the CDR3: TGTGCCACTACAGGGACGGCGGGGGAGCAGTACTTC. Amino acids: CATTGTAGEQYF.

This clone showed up just a few times. This chain uses TRBV2 with TRBJ1-1; D remains ambiguous. The CDR3 contains 13 residues. The germline gives CDR1 SNHLY, CDR2 FYNNEI. V shed 9 bases and J shed 1 base, with 12 bases lying between them. The CDR3 DNA sequence: TGTGCCAGTTTACAAGGGCCGAACACTGAAGCTTTCTTT. Translating it yields CASLQGPNTEAFF.

The chain combines TRBV5-1 with TRBJ2-5, with D unresolved. Germline V gene sequence: CDR1 SGHRS, CDR2 YFSETQ. The CDR3 is 14 residues long. V lost 0 bases and J 2 bases, leaving 8 bases between the germline ends. The CDR3 DNA follows: TGCGCCAGCAGCTTGGCGATTCCACAAGAGACCCAGTACTTC. Translated: CASSLAIPQETQYF.

The chain recombines TRBV7-9 with TRBJ2-5; 9 bases align to TRBD2. V shed 2 bases and J 5 bases; nucleotides not matched to a gene: 6. In germline, CDR1 is SEHNR, CDR2 FQNEAQ (reference sequence). The CDR3 runs 15 residues. DNA of the CDR3: TGTGCCAGCAGCTTATTAGCGGGAGTGGAGGAGACCCAGTACTTC. It yields the protein CASSLLAGVEETQYF.

This clone came up once. The chain employs TRBV29-1 and TRBJ2-3; tentatively, D is TRBD1 (5 bases). CDR1 is SQVTM, CDR2 ANQGSEA, per germline. Trimming took 7 bases from V and 0 from J, leaving 11 bases between them. The CDR3 extends over 13 amino acids. The CDR3 reads CSGARQSTDTQYF. As DNA, the CDR3 is TGCAGCGGAGCGAGACAGAGCACAGATACGCAGTATTTT.

This clone was observed a few times. The rearrangement joins TRBV6-1 to TRBJ1-2; D uncertain. The CDR3 extends over 11 amino acids. The V end lost 5 bases, the J end lost 5 bases, and 6 bases lay between the germline ends. Germline V gives CDR1 MNHNS, CDR2 SASEGT. CDR3 sequence: CASSNGYGYTF. The DNA for the CDR3 is TGTGCCAGCAGTAACGGTTATGGCTACACCTTC.

The gene calls are TRBV25-1 and TRBJ2-1, with TRBD2 identical over 11 bases. This CDR3 contains 15 residues. The germline V gene encodes CDR1 MGHDK and CDR2 SYGVNS. The junction had 3 bases not matched to a gene; V was cut back by 3 bases and J by 5 bases. CDR3 nucleotide sequence: TGTGCCAGCAGTGAGCTTAGCGGGAGGGACAATGAGCAGTTCTTC. Protein product: CASSELSGRDNEQFF.

J is TRBJ2-1 and V is TRBV15; weak D call: TRBD1 (6 bases). Germline V CDR1 and CDR2: LNHNV, YYDKDF (reference sequence). Trimming left V 1 base short and J 6 bases short, with 16 bases between. The CDR3 loop spans 16 amino acids. CDR3 amino acids: CATSRGGRGRGNEQFF. CDR3 nucleotides: TGTGCCACCAGCAGAGGAGGCAGGGGCAGGGGCAATGAGCAGTTCTTC.

This chain joins TRBV6-1 and TRBJ2-7; the D gene could be TRBD1 or TRBD2 (5 bases each). Germline CDR1 is MNHNS and CDR2 is SASEGT. The CDR3 loop spans 15 amino acids. Trimming shortened V by 2 bases and J by 4 bases, and 15 bases separated the two germline ends. CDR3 DNA: TGTGCCAGCAGTGAAAGGGCAGGGACCACTTACGAGCAGTACTTC. Translated, it gives CASSERAGTTYEQYF.

The chain recombines TRBV4-2 with TRBJ1-3; D unresolved. This CDR3 has 15 amino acids. The germline CDR1 and CDR2 sequences are LGHNA and YNFKEQ. The ends were cut back, 4 bases at V and 0 bases at J, with 10 bases in the middle. As DNA, the CDR3 is TGTGCCAGCAGCCTCGGGAGGGTCTCTGGAAACACCATATATTTT. Its translation is CASSLGRVSGNTIYF.

The J gene is TRBJ1-2, the V gene TRBV10-3; the D gene is possibly TRBD1 (6 bases). This CDR3 is built from 13 residues. Trimming stripped 6 bases from V and 7 bases from J, with 15 bases between. Germline V gives CDR1 ENHRY, CDR2 SYGVKD. In DNA form, the CDR3 reads TGTGCCATCAGACCACAGGGAAGTAGTGGCTACACCTTC. Translation: CAIRPQGSSGYTF.

The chain combines TRBV18 with TRBJ1-1; D is uncertain. Trimming removed 5 bases from V and 10 bases from J, with 14 bases in between. The length of the CDR3 is 12 residues. The germline gives CDR1 KGHSH, CDR2 LQKENI. For the CDR3, the DNA is TGTGCCAGCTCAGCTCTACTCGAGGGAGCTTTCTTT. This sequence encodes CASSALLEGAFF.

The rearrangement links TRBV19 to TRBJ1-2; 8 bases fit TRBD1. The V gene's germline CDR1 is LNHDA and CDR2 SQIVND (reference sequence). There are 17 residues in the CDR3. J lost 1 base, V lost 11 bases, and 18 bases had no gene match. The CDR3 spells CASLPRGDRGYNYGYTF. The CDR3 DNA reads as TGTGCCTCTCTCCCCCGGGGAGACAGGGGCTATAACTATGGCTACACCTTC.

This sequence joins TRBV10-3 and TRBJ2-5; the match to TRBD1 covers 7 bases. The J call may be mistaken, given a closer DNA end match to TRBJ2-7. Germline CDR1 is ENHRY and CDR2 is SYGVKD. The length of the CDR3 is 15 residues. The CDR3 here is CAISETDRASYEQYF. The CDR3 nucleotides read TGTGCCATCAGTGAGACCGACAGGGCTTCCTACGAGCAGTACTTC.

This clone came up once. The rearrangement links TRBV28 to TRBJ2-1; 7 bases are a match to TRBD2. The CDR3 is 15 residues long. Germline V gene data show CDR1 as MDHEN and CDR2 as SYDVKM. The trim removed 3 bases at V and 5 bases at J, leaving 7 bases unmatched. The CDR3 nucleotides are TGTGCCAGCAGTTTGGGCACGGGAGGTGACAATGAGCAGTTCTTC. It specifies CASSLGTGGDNEQFF. Full variable domain (rest looked up from reference TRBV28 and TRBJ2-1): DVKVTQSSRYLVKRTGEKVFLECVQDMDHENMFWYRQDPGLGLRLIYFSYDVKMKEKGDIPEGYSVSREKKERFSLILESASTNQTSMYLCASSLGTGGDNEQFFGPGTRLTVL.

The chain recombines TRBV5-1 with TRBJ2-4; no firm D call. V was clipped by 0 bases and J by 5 bases, with 9 bases between them. CDR1 is SGHRS, CDR2 YFSETQ, per germline. The CDR3 consists of 14 residues. The CDR3 bases are TGCGCCAGCAGCTTGGGCGAGAGACAAAACATTCAGTACTTC. It codes for CASSLGERQNIQYF.

V and J are TRBV30 and TRBJ1-1, with TRBD1 as a possible D gene (6 bases). CDR3 length equals 15 residues. Germline V lookup: CDR1 GTSNPN, CDR2 SVGIG (reference sequence). Trimming cost V 0 bases and J 4 bases, with 15 bases left between them. The CDR3 bases are TGTGCCTGGAGTGTAGGGCAGGGGTGGATCACTGAAGCTTTCTTT. Its translation is CAWSVGQGWITEAFF.

The rearrangement joins TRBV5-4 to TRBJ1-1, with TRBD1 matching 7 bases. Germline CDR1 reads SGHNT; CDR2 reads YYREEE (reference sequence). J gave up 1 base and V 3 bases, and 9 bases lay outside the gene matches. This CDR3 has 16 amino acids. The CDR3 loop reads CASSYDSTGRNTEAFF. Written as DNA, the CDR3 is TGTGCCAGCAGCTACGACTCGACAGGGAGGAACACTGAAGCTTTCTTT.